This paragraph covers one TCR beta chain sequence. Its antigen has not been determined. Base quality data are lacking; no much larger clone is found one base away. PBMCs were isolated by Ficoll-Paque density gradient centrifugation. V is cut by 5 bases and J by 0 bases, and the space between the germline ends is 16 bases. The CDR3 has 15 amino acids, counting the end cysteine and phenylalanine. Of all the DNA, just the CDR3 is kept, 45 bases in frame from base 1. CDR1 DFQATT and CDR2 SNEGSKA were looked up in the germline V gene (reference sequence). The sample is drawn from a study of T-cell memory formation after mild COVID-19 (dated by TCRdb to the early 2020s). Concerning the study at large: TCR sequence clusters from the two donors were largely donor specific. In a couple of donors, T-cell clones that expanded and contracted after mild COVID-19 were tracked by sequencing TCRalpha and TCRbeta repertoires over time. Two young, previously healthy adult volunteers, one female and one male, were included in the cohort. The paper's findings and limits, for the study overall: From day 15 to 85, contracting clones showed balanced CD4/CD8 phenotypes, whereas a second wave of clones that expanded from day 15 to 37 leaned towards CD4+. Some responding clones were detected in pre-infection memory, which suggested that pre-existing cross-reactive memory T cells had joined the SARS-CoV-2 response. Only a couple of mild cases were covered in the study, and larger cohorts including severe cases with pre-infection samples were considered necessary. SARS-CoV-2 specificity was not confirmed for the second-wave clones peaking on day 37. Contracting CD4+ clones were located mainly in the CM and EM memory subsets, whereas CD8+ clones were found to be enriched in EMRA.

Sequencing relied on an Illumina NovaSeq 6000. TCRalpha and TCRbeta cDNA libraries were built by 5'RACE with constant-segment primers, adding sample barcodes and unique molecular identifiers. RNA was extracted from every sample with Trizol reagent. Amplification of the libraries took two PCR steps, and the second step added a second sample barcode plus Illumina TruSeq adapters. Sequencing of the libraries was done on an Illumina NovaSeq, producing 2 x 150 bp paired-end reads. Regarding the original processing steps: The reads were demultiplexed and collapsed into UMI-guided consensus sequences using migec v1.2.7. Using mixcr v2.1.11, UMI consensuses were aligned to TRA and TRB V and J templates and then assembled into clonotypes. Clonotypes were classified as expanded or contracted when called significant by both edgeR and NoisET, with noise models trained on biological replicates. For edgeR calls, the cutoffs were a false discovery rate-adjusted p below 0.01 and a log2 fold-change threshold of 1. PCA with hierarchical clustering of max-normalized trajectories of the 1000 most abundant clonotypes was used as exploratory dynamics analysis. Separately sequenced CD4+ and CD8+ repertoires were used to assign the CD4 or CD8 phenotype of responding clones. TCRdb trimmed public reads at Q25 via fastp, called clones via MiXCR and kept in-frame beta chains. Rows merge per CDR3 protein into single entries with the most common DNA and genes. In this record, the V and J calls reflect TCRdb's handling and not the investigators' own analysis. This sample comprises about 140,000 distinct CDR3 sequences, around 15% of them detected only once. The ten largest clones add up to around 27% of the sample.

The V and J segments used are TRBV20-1 and TRBJ1-2; no D gene is confidently identified. This TCR derives from an adult woman who had mild COVID-19 (a few samples of this study predate the infection). The sample titles of this study are shuffled in the database, so cell type and time point are left out; the donor was told from shared clones. The sequencing input was PBMCs or a T cell subset sorted from them (not recorded which). The DNA is TGCAGTGCTTTAAGGGCGCAGTACTCTAACTATGGCTACACCTTC. Translated, it gives CSALRAQYSNYGYTF.